These 14 T cell receptor beta chains came from one sample sequenced in a study of T cells in Graves' hyperthyroidism and ophthalmopathy (dated by TCRdb to between 2017 and 2020). Libraries were built with multiplex PCR. Sequencing was carried out with an Illumina HiSeq 2000. The TCR beta CDR3 regions were amplified from RNA transcripts. For the first round of RT-PCR on the TCR CDR3, the HTBI primer set was used together with the Qiagen OneStep RT-PCR kit. TCRdb reprocessed the public reads (quality trimming at Q25 with fastp, clone calling with MiXCR) and kept in-frame beta chains. Each record represents a unique CDR3 protein, reported with the most common genes and DNA among its rows. In this sample the table shows fewer than 350,000 distinct CDR3 sequences, approximately 22% of which occur a single time. The ten largest clones capture about 50% of the sample. Sequencing used blood. The receptors originated from a woman aged 45 to 65 with Graves' hyperthyroidism.

This clonotype was recorded once. The gene calls are TRBV24-1 and TRBJ2-1; a weak D match, TRBD2 (5 bases). Trimming took 0 bases from V and 10 from J, leaving 6 bases between them. There are 12 residues in the CDR3. The germline CDR1 and CDR2 sequences are KGHDR and SFDVKD. CDR3 in amino acids: CATSDLKREQFF. Here the CDR3 DNA reads TGTGCCACCAGTGATTTGAAGCGGGAGCAGTTCTTC.

This clonotype appeared many times. The chain is built from TRBV7-8 and TRBJ2-7; D perhaps matches TRBD2 (6 bases). With 2 bases removed from V and 0 bases from J, the gap between germline ends came to 8 bases. The CDR3 is 14 amino acids. Germline loops: CDR1 SGHVS, CDR2 FQNEAQ. CDR3 coding DNA: TGTGCCAGCAGCTTAATGGGACTCTCCTACGAGCAGTACTTC. Translated, it gives CASSLMGLSYEQYF. Based on the CDR3 plus reference TRBV7-8 and TRBJ2-7, the full variable domain is GAGVSQSPRYKVAKRGQDVALRCDPISGHVSLFWYQQALGQGPEFLTYFQNEAQLDKSGLPSDRFFAERPEGSVSTLKIQRTQQEDSAVYLCASSLMGLSYEQYFGPGTRLTVT.

This clonotype was seen at least ten times. The chain employs TRBV15 and TRBJ2-7, with D perhaps matching TRBD2 (6 bases). The germline V gene has CDR1 LNHNV and CDR2 YYDKDF (reference sequence). The CDR3 contains 16 residues. V lost 0 bases, J lost 1 base, and 13 bases lay in between. CDR3 sequence: CATSRDLGGLSYEQYF. DNA of the CDR3: TGTGCCACCAGCAGAGATCTAGGAGGGCTTTCCTACGAGCAGTACTTC.

The genes are TRBV4-1 and TRBJ2-1, with 9 bases lining up with TRBD2. The length of the CDR3 is 15 residues. The junction had 7 bases not matched to a gene; V was cut back by 3 bases and J by 7 bases. CDR1 MGHRA and CDR2 YSYEKL come from the germline V gene. The CDR3, as DNA: TGCGCCAGCAGCCAGGCCCTAGCGGGGTTGAATGAGCAGTTCTTC. Its translation: CASSQALAGLNEQFF.

This clonotype was observed many times. V and J are TRBV7-2 and TRBJ2-1; possibly TRBD2 for D (5 bases). Germline loops: CDR1 SGHTA, CDR2 FQGNSA. CDR3 length: 17 amino acids. Trimming removed 1 base from V and 2 bases from J, with 15 bases in between. In DNA form, the CDR3 reads TGTGCCAGCAGCTTAGAGGGAGAACGAATTGCCTACAATGAGCAGTTCTTC. Translation gives CASSLEGERIAYNEQFF.

Many counts were recorded for this clonotype. The V and J genes are TRBV9 and TRBJ2-5; 9 nucleotides line up with TRBD2. This CDR3 has 15 amino acids. CDR1 is SGDLS and CDR2 is YYNGEE in the germline V gene. V lost 3 bases and J lost 2; bases outside the gene matches: 5. The DNA of the CDR3 is TGTGCCAGCAGCGCCATAGCGGGGGCGCAAGAGACCCAGTACTTC. As protein: CASSAIAGAQETQYF.

The genes are TRBV10-3 and TRBJ2-3; 7 bases are a match to TRBD2. The CDR3 is 13 residues long. V lost 11 bases to trimming and J lost 6 bases; unmatched junction nucleotides: 11. The germline V gene encodes CDR1 ENHRY and CDR2 SYGVKD. CDR3 sequence reads: CASKGGARDTQYF. The CDR3 region has the DNA TGTGCCTCAAAGGGAGGGGCCCGCGATACGCAGTATTTT.

In its sample, this clonotype was seen a few times. The gene calls are TRBV27 and TRBJ1-2; D is uncertain. The V end lost 4 bases, the J end lost 3 bases, and 9 bases lay between the germline ends. CDR3 length equals 13 residues. Per germline, CDR1 MNHEY and CDR2 SMNVEV (reference sequence). CDR3 loop: CASSSGRYYGYTF. For the CDR3, the DNA is TGTGCCAGCAGTTCGGGTCGGTACTATGGCTACACCTTC.

This clonotype was observed a few times. J is TRBJ2-1 and V is TRBV19; D may match TRBD1 or TRBD2 (5 bases each). Germline values: CDR1 LNHDA, CDR2 SQIVND (reference sequence). The CDR3 extends over 10 amino acids. V dropped 8 bases and J dropped 15 bases, with 14 bases sitting between them. CDR3 sequence (DNA): TGTGCCAGTGGGGACCTGAGATTGTTCTTC. Its protein product is CASGDLRLFF.

Concerning this clonotype itself: Since a much larger clone is just one base distant, this may be a read error. V is TRBV2 and J is TRBJ2-1; 7 bases match TRBD1. CDR1 is SNHLY, CDR2 FYNNEI, per germline. The CDR3 spans 14 residues. The CDR3 DNA is TGTGCCACCCAGTATAAGGGGGCCTACAATGAGAAGTTCTTC. Translation gives CATQYKGAYNEKFF.

This clonotype has at least ten counts. The chain has TRBV5-8 and TRBJ1-2, with a possible D match to TRBD1 (6 bases). Germline values: CDR1 SGHTS, CDR2 YDEGEE. This CDR3 has 15 residues. V lost 0 bases, J lost 7 bases, and 16 bases lay in between. CDR3 in amino acids: CASSLGLLTGSGYTF. The DNA for the CDR3 is TGTGCCAGCAGCTTGGGTTTACTCACAGGGTCTGGCTACACCTTC.

The CDR3 sequence: CASSNRARTQYF. In DNA form, the CDR3 reads TGTGCCAGCAGCAACAGGGCTCGAACGCAGTATTTT. This chain links TRBV3-1 with TRBJ2-3, with D possibly being TRBD1 (6 bases). CDR3 length equals 12 residues. Trimming shortened V by 5 bases and J by 9 bases, and 12 bases separated the two germline ends. Germline V gene lookup returns CDR1 LGHDT and CDR2 YNNKEL (reference sequence).

This clonotype was seen only once. The chain recombines TRBV12-3 or TRBV12-4 with TRBJ2-6, with D possibly being TRBD2 (7 bases). Trimming shortened V by 3 bases and J by 0 bases, and 24 bases separated the two germline ends. The CDR3 loop spans 21 amino acids. CDR3 loop: CASSLGPAGAIHSSGANVLTF. CDR3 DNA sequence: TGTGCCAGCAGTTTGGGGCCGGCGGGGGCCATCCACTCCTCTGGGGCCAACGTCCTGACTTTC.

This clonotype came up a few times. The genes are TRBV13 and TRBJ1-6; D uncertain. Per the germline V gene, CDR1 is PRHDT and CDR2 is FYEKMQ (reference sequence). V lost 0 bases, J lost 10 bases, and 16 bases lay in between. CDR3 length: 16 amino acids. CDR3 sequence (DNA): TGTGCCAGCAGCTTAGGCAAACGGGCTGGGTTGTCACCCCTCCACTTT. Its protein is CASSLGKRAGLSPLHF. Combining the CDR3 with reference TRBV13 and TRBJ1-6 gives the whole variable domain AAGVIQSPRHLIKEKRETATLKCYPIPRHDTVYWYQQGPGQDPQFLISFYEKMQSDKGSIPDRFSAQQFSDYHSELNMSSLELGDSALYFCASSLGKRAGLSPLHFGNGTRLTVT.